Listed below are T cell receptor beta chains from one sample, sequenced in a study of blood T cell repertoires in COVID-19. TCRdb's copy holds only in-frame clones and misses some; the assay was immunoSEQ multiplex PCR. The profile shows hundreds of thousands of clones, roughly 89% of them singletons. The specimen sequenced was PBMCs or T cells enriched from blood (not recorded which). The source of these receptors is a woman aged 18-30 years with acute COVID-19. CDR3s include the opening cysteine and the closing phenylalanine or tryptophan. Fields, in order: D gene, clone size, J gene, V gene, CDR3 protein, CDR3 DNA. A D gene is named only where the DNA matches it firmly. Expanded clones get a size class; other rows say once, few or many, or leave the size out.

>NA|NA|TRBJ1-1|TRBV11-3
CASSPGEGRNTEAFF
TGTGCCAGCAGTCCAGGGGAGGGGAGGAACACTGAAGCTTTCTTT
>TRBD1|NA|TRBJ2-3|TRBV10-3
CAIQSEAGQGVTGDTQYF
TGTGCCATCCAGTCGGAAGCAGGGCAGGGGGTCACCGGAGATACGCAGTATTTT
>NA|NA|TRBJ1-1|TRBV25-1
CASSELGGRAEAFF
TGTGCCAGCAGTGAATTAGGGGGGAGGGCTGAAGCTTTCTTT
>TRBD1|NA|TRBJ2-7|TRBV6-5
CASSWSGTGGYGEQYF
TGTGCCAGCAGTTGGTCCGGGACAGGGGGCTACGGCGAGCAGTACTTC
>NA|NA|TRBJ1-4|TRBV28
CASSRQANDEKLFF
TGTGCCAGCAGTCGACAGGCCAATGATGAAAAACTGTTTTTT
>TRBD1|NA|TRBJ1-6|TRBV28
CASRTTDRGYSPLHF
TGTGCCAGCAGGACTACGGACAGGGGATATTCACCCCTCCACTTT
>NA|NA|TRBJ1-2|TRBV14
CASSQGKLGWANYGYTF
TGTGCCAGCAGCCAAGGAAAGTTGGGCTGGGCTAACTATGGCTACACCTTC
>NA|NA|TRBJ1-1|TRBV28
CASSLLGANPKAFF
TGTGCCAGCAGTTTATTGGGGGCTAACCCTAAAGCTTTCTTT
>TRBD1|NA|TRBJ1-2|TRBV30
CAWSVQGENGYTF
TGTGCCTGGAGTGTTCAGGGGGAAAATGGCTACACCTTC
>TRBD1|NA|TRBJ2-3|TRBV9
CASSVVGRTGGTDTQYF
TGTGCCAGCAGCGTAGTCGGTAGGACAGGCGGCACAGATACGCAGTATTTT
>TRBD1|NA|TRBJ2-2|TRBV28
CASYRGNTGELFF
TGTGCCAGTTACAGGGGGAACACCGGGGAGCTGTTTTTT
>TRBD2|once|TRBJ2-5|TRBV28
CASSPDPWGGRQETQYF
TGTGCCAGCAGTCCCGACCCCTGGGGCGGGAGACAAGAGACCCAGTACTTC
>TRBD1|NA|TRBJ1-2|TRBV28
CASSSPGQGVYGYTF
TGTGCCAGCAGTTCCCCCGGACAGGGTGTCTATGGCTACACCTTC
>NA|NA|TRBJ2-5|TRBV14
CASSQYVQYF
TGTGCCAGCAGCCAGTATGTCCAGTACTTC